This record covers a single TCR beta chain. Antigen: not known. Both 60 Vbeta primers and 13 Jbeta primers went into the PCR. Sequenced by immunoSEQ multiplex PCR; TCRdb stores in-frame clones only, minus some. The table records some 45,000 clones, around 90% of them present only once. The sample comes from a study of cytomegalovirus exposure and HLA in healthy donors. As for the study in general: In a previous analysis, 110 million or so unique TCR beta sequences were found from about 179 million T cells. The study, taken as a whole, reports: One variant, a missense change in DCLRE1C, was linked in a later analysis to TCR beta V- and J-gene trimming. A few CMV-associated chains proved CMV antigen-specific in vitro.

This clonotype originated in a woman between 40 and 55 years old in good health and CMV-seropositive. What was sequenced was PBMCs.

The CDR3 DNA reads as TGCGCCAGCATGCCAGCGAAGGGGGAGCTGTTTTTT. It translates to CASMPAKGELFF. V and J are TRBV4-1 and TRBJ2-2; D call uncertain. Germline values: CDR1 MGHRA, CDR2 YSYEKL. Trimming removed 7 bases from V and 8 bases from J, with 11 bases in between. This CDR3 is built from 12 residues.